Each of the 10 T cell receptor beta chains below was sequenced from the same sample in a study of T-cell reconstitution after alpha-beta-depleted transplantation in children. Preparing the TCRbeta library involved the use of unique molecular identifiers. TCRdb reprocessed the PCR reads with MiXCR, giving one entry per CDR3 protein. The repertoire holds some 830,000 distinct CDR3 sequences, with roughly 15% as singletons. Sequences were derived from PBMCs, mostly from graft donor cells, sampled 360 days after TCRalphabeta/CD19-depleted stem cell transplant. The receptors come from a male patient under 18 who had a stem cell transplant for acute lymphoblastic leukemia, so the T cells may come from the graft donor.

The chain has TRBV19 and TRBJ2-7, with 7 nucleotides matching TRBD2. CDR3 length: 15 residues. The J segment lost 3 bases and the V segment lost 4 bases, leaving 9 bases of the junction unmatched. Germline CDR1 reads LNHDA; CDR2 reads SQIVND (reference sequence). This CDR3 reads CASSRVLADLYEQYF. The CDR3 region has the DNA TGTGCCAGTAGTAGAGTGCTAGCGGATCTCTACGAGCAGTACTTC.

The J gene is TRBJ2-2, the V gene TRBV5-1; D call uncertain. Germline CDR1 is SGHRS and CDR2 is YFSETQ. Trimming removed 0 bases from V and 4 bases from J, with 13 bases in between. The CDR3 extends over 16 amino acids. The CDR3 loop reads CASSLVPGPPTGELFF. DNA for the CDR3: TGCGCCAGCAGCTTGGTGCCCGGGCCCCCCACCGGGGAGCTGTTTTTT.

This clonotype turned up a few times. This rearrangement joins TRBV4-1 to TRBJ2-6, with D possibly matching TRBD1 (5 bases). The CDR3 contains 17 residues. Trimming pared 1 base from V and 2 bases from J, leaving 12 bases between. CDR1 and CDR2 from the germline V gene are MGHRA and YSYEKL. The CDR3 region has the DNA TGCGCCAGCAGCCAAGCCCTTGGCAGGGCTGGGGCCAACGTCCTGACTTTC. Encoded protein: CASSQALGRAGANVLTF.

In its sample, this clonotype was seen a few times. The gene calls are TRBV6-2 or TRBV6-3 and TRBJ2-7; 8 nucleotides match TRBD1. Germline trimming cut 5 bases from V and 7 bases from J; bases unmatched to any gene: 7. This CDR3 is built from 13 residues. Germline values: CDR1 MNHEY, CDR2 SVGEGT. The CDR3 sequence: CASSRTGSGEQYF. The DNA for the CDR3 is TGTGCCAGCAGTAGGACAGGGTCGGGGGAGCAGTACTTC.

This clonotype appeared a few times. The chain has TRBV7-8 and TRBJ2-5; the D gene is possibly TRBD2 (5 bases). The CDR3 sequence is 13 residues long. The germline CDR1 and CDR2 sequences are SGHVS and FQNEAQ. The V gene lost 4 bases and the J gene lost 1 base, with 7 bases spanning the gap. The CDR3 bases are TGTGCCAGCAGCTGGAGGACCCAAGAGACCCAGTACTTC. It specifies CASSWRTQETQYF.

This clonotype appeared a few times. V gene TRBV12-3 or TRBV12-4 combines with J gene TRBJ2-6, with D unclear. V was trimmed by 5 bases and J by 4 bases, leaving 12 bases between them. This CDR3 is built from 15 residues. The CDR3 DNA is TGTGCCAGCAGTCTATTAGTTTCCGGGGCCAACGTCCTGACTTTC. Its translation: CASSLLVSGANVLTF.

There are a few counts of this clonotype. The chain couples TRBV5-1 to TRBJ2-5; D is uncertain. CDR3 length: 15 residues. Trimming removed 4 bases from V and 2 bases from J, with 15 bases in between. Germline CDR1 reads SGHRS; CDR2 reads YFSETQ. The CDR3 coding sequence is TGCGCCAGCAGCGAGCCCGGGTTCCTACAAGAGACCCAGTACTTC. Its translation is CASSEPGFLQETQYF.

The rearrangement uses TRBV12-3 or TRBV12-4 and TRBJ1-2; a weak D match, TRBD1 (6 bases). V gave up 2 bases and J gave up 5 bases, with 15 bases separating them. There are 15 residues in the CDR3. The CDR3 protein is CASSLLPGVEYGYTF. The CDR3 coding sequence is TGTGCCAGCAGTTTACTACCAGGGGTAGAGTATGGCTACACCTTC.

The rearrangement uses TRBV27 and TRBJ2-1; D is unclear. With 5 bases removed from V and 6 bases from J, the gap between germline ends came to 17 bases. Germline CDR1 MNHEY, CDR2 SMNVEV (reference sequence). This CDR3 comprises 15 residues. The CDR3 protein is CASSLPRIRINEQFF. The CDR3 bases are TGTGCCAGCAGTCTTCCAAGGATCCGTATCAATGAGCAGTTCTTC.

This clonotype showed up just a few times. This chain links TRBV14 with TRBJ2-7, with D possibly matching TRBD1 (6 bases). The CDR3 contains 12 residues. Between the trimmed V and J ends, which lost 3 bases and 12 bases, there was a span of 15 bases. The germline V gene has CDR1 SGHDN and CDR2 FVKESK. This chain's CDR3 is CASSQAGVGRYF. For the CDR3, the DNA is TGTGCCAGCAGCCAGGCAGGGGTTGGGCGGTACTTC. Variable domain in full (rest from reference TRBV14 and TRBJ2-7): EAGVTQFPSHSVIEKGQTVTLRCDPISGHDNLYWYRRVMGKEIKFLLHFVKESKQDESGMPNNRFLAERTGGTYSTLKVQPAELEDSGVYFCASSQAGVGRYFGPGTRLTVT.